This TCR beta chain was sequenced for a study of naive and memory T cell subsets. General study findings and limits: Naive and memory repertoire findings lacked a ground truth for validation. In naive cells, over 90% of TCR sequences were seen only once.

Germline values: CDR1 MNHNS, CDR2 SASEGT. This CDR3 is built from 14 residues. V lost 2 bases, J lost 1 base, and 1 base stayed unmatched. Two oligonucleotides, mixed equimolar, formed the beta constant-region primer covering TRBC1 and TRBC2. Ligation attached a single-stranded oligonucleotide with a 12-nucleotide UMI and the SP2 primer to the cDNA 3' end. TCRdb re-called the UMI-ligation and nested PCR reads with MiXCR, one entry per CDR3 protein. The sample has 89,000 or so distinct CDR3 sequences, approximately 14% seen once. This clonotype was observed a few times. Its specificity is unknown. Four subsets defined by CD45RA and CD27 were sorted after CD3, CD4, CD8 and live/dead staining.

The source of this sequence is a human donor in good health. V and J are TRBV6-1 and TRBJ2-7; the match to TRBD2 covers 8 bases. Sample: central memory CD4+ T cells from blood. The CDR3 spells CASSESGGSYEQYF. For the CDR3, the DNA is TGTGCCAGCAGTGAATCGGGAGGGTCCTACGAGCAGTACTTC.